The entry below describes one TCR beta chain. CDR3 length: 15 residues. V was cut by 0 bases and J by 5 bases, with 14 bases left in between. Germline V gene lookup returns CDR1 SGHRS and CDR2 YFSETQ. The sample is drawn from a study of blood T cell repertoires in COVID-19. The data were produced by immunoSEQ multiplex PCR, yet TCRdb's version contains in-frame clones alone and is incomplete. The data hold fewer than 250,000 clones, with approximately 86% observed a single time. This sequence joins TRBV5-1 and TRBJ1-1; no clear D gene. This receptor was identified in a woman in her thirties or forties in a cohort exposed to, infected with or recovered from COVID-19 (not recorded which). Sequenced: PBMCs or T cells enriched from blood (not recorded which). The CDR3 DNA is TGCGCCAGCAGCTTGGTTGCGGGTACGGGGACTGAAGCTTTCTTT. It specifies CASSLVAGTGTEAFF.